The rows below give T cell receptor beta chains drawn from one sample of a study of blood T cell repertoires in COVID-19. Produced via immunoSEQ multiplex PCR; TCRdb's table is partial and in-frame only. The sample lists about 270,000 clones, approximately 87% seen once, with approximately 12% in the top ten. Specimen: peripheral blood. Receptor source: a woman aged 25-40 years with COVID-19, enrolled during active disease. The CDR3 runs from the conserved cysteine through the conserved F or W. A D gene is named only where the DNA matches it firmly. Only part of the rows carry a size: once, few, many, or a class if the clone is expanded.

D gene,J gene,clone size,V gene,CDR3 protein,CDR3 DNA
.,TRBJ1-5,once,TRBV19,CASSKAPYSNQPQHF,TGTGCCAGTAGTAAAGCCCCGTATAGCAATCAGCCCCAGCATTTT
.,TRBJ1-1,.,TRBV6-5,CASSTDRNTEAFF,TGTGCCAGCAGTACGGACAGGAACACTGAAGCTTTCTTT
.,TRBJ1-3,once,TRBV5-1,CASSPRDTFYSGNTIYF,TGCGCCAGCAGCCCCCGGGACACCTTTTACTCTGGAAACACCATATATTTT
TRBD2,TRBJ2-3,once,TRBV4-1,CASSHAGGGTDTQYF,TGCGCCAGCAGCCATGCGGGGGGGGGAACAGATACGCAGTATTTT
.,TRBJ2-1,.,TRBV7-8,CASSVRPTNEQFF,TGTGCCAGCAGCGTGCGTCCGACTAATGAGCAGTTCTTC
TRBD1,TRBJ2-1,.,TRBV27,CASSTGTGVSYNEQFF,TGTGCCAGCAGTACCGGGACAGGGGTCTCCTACAATGAGCAGTTCTTC
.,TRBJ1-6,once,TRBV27,CASSLMGAGAYNSPLHF,TGTGCCAGCAGTTTAATGGGGGCAGGAGCCTATAATTCACCCCTCCACTTT
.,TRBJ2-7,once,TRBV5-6,CASSLDGTSYEQYF,TGTGCCAGCAGCTTGGACGGGACAAGCTACGAGCAGTACTTC
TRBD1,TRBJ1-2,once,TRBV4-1,CASSQPTGPGTF,TGCGCCAGCAGCCAGCCGACAGGGCCCGGCACCTTC
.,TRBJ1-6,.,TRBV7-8,CASSLAGLSSPLHF,TGTGCCAGCAGCTTAGCGGGACTCTCCTCACCCCTCCACTTT
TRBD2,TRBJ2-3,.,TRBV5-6,CASSPERGDTQYF,TGTGCCAGCAGCCCTGAGCGGGGGGATACGCAGTATTTT
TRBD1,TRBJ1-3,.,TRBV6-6,CASSSRDRKIGNTIYF,TGTGCCAGCAGTTCTCGGGACAGAAAAATTGGAAACACCATATATTTT
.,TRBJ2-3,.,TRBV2,CASSEKRSDTQYF,TGTGCCAGCAGTGAAAAGCGGTCCGATACGCAGTATTTT
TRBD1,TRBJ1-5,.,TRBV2,CASRGVTGNQPQHF,TGTGCCAGCCGAGGGGTGACAGGGAATCAGCCCCAGCATTTT
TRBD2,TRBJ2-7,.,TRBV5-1,CASSQGGVPTYEQYF,TGCGCCAGCAGCCAGGGAGGGGTACCCACCTACGAGCAGTACTTC
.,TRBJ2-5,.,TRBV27,CASSLQGYQETQYF,TGTGCCAGCAGCCTCCAGGGGTACCAAGAGACCCAGTACTTC
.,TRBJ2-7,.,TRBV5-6,CASSSSPSSYEQYF,TGTGCCAGCAGCTCCTCCCCGAGCTCCTACGAGCAGTACTTC
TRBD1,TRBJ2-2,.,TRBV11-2,CASSFLTGVGTGELFF,TGTGCCAGCAGCTTCCTGACAGGGGTTGGGACCGGGGAGCTGTTTTTT
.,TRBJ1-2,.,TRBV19,CAIPTGRYGYTF,TGTGCCATCCCGACAGGCCGCTATGGCTACACCTTC
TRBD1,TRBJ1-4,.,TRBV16,CASSQGTAEKLFF,TGTGCCAGCAGCCAAGGGACAGCCGAAAAACTGTTTTTT
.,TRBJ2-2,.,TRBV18,CASSPTKRGTNTGELFF,TGTGCCAGCTCACCGACTAAACGGGGGACGAACACCGGGGAGCTGTTTTTT